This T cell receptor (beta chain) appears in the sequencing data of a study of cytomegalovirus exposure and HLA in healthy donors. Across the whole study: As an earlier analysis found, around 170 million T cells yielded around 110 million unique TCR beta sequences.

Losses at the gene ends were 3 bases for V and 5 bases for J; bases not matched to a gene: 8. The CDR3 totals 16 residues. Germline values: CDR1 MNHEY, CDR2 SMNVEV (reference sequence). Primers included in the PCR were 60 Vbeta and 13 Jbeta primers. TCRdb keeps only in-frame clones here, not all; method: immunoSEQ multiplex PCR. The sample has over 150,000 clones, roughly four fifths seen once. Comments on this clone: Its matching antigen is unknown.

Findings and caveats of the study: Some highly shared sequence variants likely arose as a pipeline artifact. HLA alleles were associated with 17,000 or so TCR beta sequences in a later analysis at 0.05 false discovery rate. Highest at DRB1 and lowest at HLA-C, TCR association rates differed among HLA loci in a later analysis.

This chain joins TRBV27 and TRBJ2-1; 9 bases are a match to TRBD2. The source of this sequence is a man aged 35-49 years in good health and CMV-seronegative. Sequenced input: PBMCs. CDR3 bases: TGTGCCAGCAGTTTGCGTAGGGCTAGCGGGGACAATGAGCAGTTCTTC. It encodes CASSLRRASGDNEQFF.